This T cell receptor (beta chain) stems from a study of cytomegalovirus exposure and HLA in healthy donors. Study-level findings and limits: Per published reports, the classifier diagnosed cytomegalovirus status with high specificity and sensitivity. The study listed approximately 160 cytomegalovirus-associated TCR beta chains.

Sequenced by immunoSEQ multiplex PCR; TCRdb stores in-frame clones only, minus some. The data hold about 220,000 clones, with roughly 83% observed a single time. Trimming cost V 0 bases and J 1 base, with 24 bases left between them. Per germline, CDR1 SGHAT and CDR2 FQNNGV. The CDR3 totals 20 residues. In regard to this clone: The antigen is not known.

The donors were in the roughly 120-subject validation cohort, distinct from the 666-subject first cohort. The rearrangement joins TRBV11-2 to TRBJ1-1; a possible D gene is TRBD1 (5 bases). What was sequenced was PBMCs. The receptor's source is a woman in her twenties or thirties in good health and CMV-seropositive. CDR3 amino acids: CASSLERRGDRAPQNTEAFF. The CDR3 coding sequence is TGTGCCAGCAGCTTAGAAAGGAGGGGTGACCGGGCCCCCCAGAACACTGAAGCTTTCTTT.